This T cell receptor beta chain derives from a study of response to subunit inactivated influenza vaccine. TCRdb re-derived calls from the RT-PCR reads in MiXCR, one entry per CDR3 protein. Counted here are 500,000 or so distinct CDR3 sequences, roughly 9.8% occurring once; the ten biggest clones make up more than 10%. Study-level points and caveats: Authors suggested each seasonal influenza vaccination recruits few new T cells.

This clonotype came up a few times. Its specificity is unknown. There are 15 residues in the CDR3. V lost 2 bases to trimming and J lost 1 base, with 12 bases between them. CDR1 SGHRS and CDR2 YFSETQ come from the germline V gene. The sequences come from PBMCs from blood, collected about 40 days after vaccination. The chain uses TRBV5-1 and TRBJ1-1; D uncertain. The sequence was collected from a man aged 50-59 years who received an inactivated influenza vaccine. The CDR3 sequence is CASSFSSHSNTEAFF. The CDR3 DNA reads TGCGCCAGCAGCTTTAGTTCCCATTCGAACACTGAAGCTTTCTTT.